These T cell receptor beta chains were read from a single sample in a study of blood T cell repertoires in COVID-19. Data came from immunoSEQ multiplex PCR; TCRdb stores just in-frame clones and leaves some out. Of approximately 220,000 clones listed, about 80% are singletons. Sample: PBMCs or T cells enriched from blood (not recorded which). The receptors stem from a woman aged 40 to 55 who had been exposed to COVID-19. Each CDR3 is given with its conserved first and last residue. A D gene is named only where the DNA matches it firmly.

J gene	D gene	V gene	CDR3 protein
TRBJ1-1	TRBD1	TRBV7-7	CASSIDQGAEAFF
TRBJ1-3	.	TRBV3-1/TRBV3-2	CASSQDRAGNTIYF
TRBJ2-3	TRBD2	TRBV9	CASSSGGGTDTQYF
TRBJ1-4	.	TRBV5-5	CASSLVLRGGVANEKLFF
TRBJ1-3	.	TRBV24-1	CAAISIGGDSGNTIYF
TRBJ1-1	TRBD1	TRBV19	CASSIDHVVRGPTEAFF
TRBJ2-3	TRBD2	TRBV11-3	CASSLDHTSGEHTQYF
TRBJ1-1	TRBD1	TRBV7-9	CASILGQGTAEAFF
TRBJ2-2	TRBD1	TRBV5-1	CASSPRLGTVTGELFF
TRBJ1-5	TRBD1	TRBV27	CASSQTGTGGSRAQHF
TRBJ2-7	.	TRBV2	CASTEAGTTSYEQYF
TRBJ1-2	.	TRBV18	CASSPRGTYGYTF
TRBJ1-4	TRBD1	TRBV20-1	CSASLQQGTINEKLFF
TRBJ1-2	.	TRBV11-2	CASTRQGIYGYTF
TRBJ1-6	.	TRBV7-2	CASSTWPNSPLHF
TRBJ1-1	TRBD1	TRBV5-1	CASSPDRGNTEAFF
TRBJ1-1	TRBD1	TRBV7-9	CASITIRQGRAFF
TRBJ2-1	TRBD2	TRBV18	CASGPTIGTSGGDEQFF
TRBJ2-1	.	TRBV19	CASSGGTVNEQFF
TRBJ2-7	.	TRBV9	CASSLSQGRLGEQYF
TRBJ1-2	.	TRBV5-1	CASSPGHSYGYTF
TRBJ2-1	.	TRBV27	CASTTQGSYNEQFF
TRBJ1-5	.	TRBV6-7	CASSYEQGKGQPQHF
TRBJ1-2	TRBD1	TRBV28	CASSSQGALAYGYTF
TRBJ2-6	TRBD1	TRBV5-6	CASSLKPGQGATGANVLTF
TRBJ2-7	.	TRBV5-6	CASSPEGAGRSYEQYF
TRBJ1-1	TRBD1	TRBV5-4	CASSLVGGLNTEAFF
TRBJ1-2	.	TRBV6-1	CASSEGFSMEGGYTF
TRBJ2-2	TRBD1	TRBV7-6	CASSTQGANTGELFF
TRBJ1-6	.	TRBV11-2	CASSLFRVGGQVSPLHF
TRBJ2-2	TRBD1	TRBV28	CASSLIMGQGTGELFF
TRBJ2-1	.	TRBV19	CASSTPIQTLRWNEQFF
TRBJ2-1	TRBD1	TRBV4-1	CASSQGGTGYNEQFF
TRBJ1-1	TRBD1	TRBV6-2/TRBV6-3	CASSYLTGGITEAFF
TRBJ1-6	.	TRBV27	CASSFIWGGNSPLHF
TRBJ2-1	TRBD1	TRBV6-2/TRBV6-3	CASSYIWDRIHNEQFF
TRBJ1-6	.	TRBV18	CASSPSYNSPLHF
TRBJ2-2	.	TRBV15	CATSRDQSGELFF
TRBJ1-5	.	TRBV6-2/TRBV6-3	CASSYGQGNQPQHF
TRBJ1-6	.	TRBV30	CAWSSAGKGGYRNSPLHF
TRBJ1-6	TRBD1	TRBV20-1	CSASGGGGLNSPLHF
TRBJ1-2	.	TRBV7-3	CASAGAENYGYTF
TRBJ2-3	TRBD2	TRBV2	CASRGGTSRSTDTQYF
TRBJ2-7	TRBD1	TRBV7-2	CASSSGQGAQYF
TRBJ2-5	TRBD2	TRBV6-1	CASSEVAGYQETQYF
TRBJ2-4	.	TRBV19	CASSIATVAKNIQYF
TRBJ1-2	TRBD1	TRBV2	CASSWTGSDGYTF
TRBJ2-5	.	TRBV5-1	CASSLARAGQETQYF
TRBJ1-1	.	TRBV5-1	CASSLAQYTEAFF
TRBJ1-5	.	TRBV4-1	CASSLKTGGGGRHQPQHF
TRBJ1-5	TRBD1	TRBV6-1	CASSEWWTGDVSNQPQHF
TRBJ2-5	.	TRBV5-1	CASMRGPETQYF
TRBJ1-5	TRBD1	TRBV7-3	CASSLTGGQPQHF
TRBJ2-1	TRBD1	TRBV27	CAVGTGVGRNEQFF